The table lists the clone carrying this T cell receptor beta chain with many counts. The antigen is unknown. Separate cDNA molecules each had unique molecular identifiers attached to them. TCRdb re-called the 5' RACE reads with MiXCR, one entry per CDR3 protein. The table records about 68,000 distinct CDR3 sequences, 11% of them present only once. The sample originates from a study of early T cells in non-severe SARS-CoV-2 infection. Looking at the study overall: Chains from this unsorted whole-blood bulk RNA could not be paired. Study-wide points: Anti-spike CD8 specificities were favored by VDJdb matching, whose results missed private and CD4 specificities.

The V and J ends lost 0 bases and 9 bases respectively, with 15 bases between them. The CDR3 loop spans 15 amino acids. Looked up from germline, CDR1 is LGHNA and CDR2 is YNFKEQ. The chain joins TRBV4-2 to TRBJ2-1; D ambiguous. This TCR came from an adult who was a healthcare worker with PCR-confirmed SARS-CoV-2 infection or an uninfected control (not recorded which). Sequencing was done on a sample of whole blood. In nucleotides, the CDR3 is TGTGCCAGCAGCCAAGAGCTGGCGCAACCAGGTGAGCAGTTCTTC. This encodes CASSQELAQPGEQFF.